What follows describes a single T cell receptor (beta chain). The target antigen is unknown. Assay used: immunoSEQ multiplex PCR; TCRdb lists only in-frame clones, some missing. The sample records 65,000 to 70,000 clones, approximately 83% being singletons. The sample originates from a study of T cell responses to AZD1222 COVID-19 vaccine. Study-wide points: The donors showed a predominance of white British ancestry and of females, with possible underestimation of clonal diversity.

Second doses that came at about 4 or about 12 weeks were put together. CDR1 MNHNS and CDR2 SASEGT come from the germline V gene. The CDR3 contains 14 residues. After removal of 2 bases from V and 4 bases from J, the junction contained 4 bases not matched to a gene. This rearrangement joins TRBV6-1 to TRBJ1-2; 7 bases line up with TRBD1. Here the sequenced sample was peripheral blood, taken 28 days after the second AZD1222 dose. This clonotype was obtained from an adult who received the AZD1222 COVID-19 vaccine. The CDR3 DNA sequence: TGTGCCAGCAGTGAAAAAGGGGGCGGCTATGGCTACACCTTC. Its translation is CASSEKGGGYGYTF.